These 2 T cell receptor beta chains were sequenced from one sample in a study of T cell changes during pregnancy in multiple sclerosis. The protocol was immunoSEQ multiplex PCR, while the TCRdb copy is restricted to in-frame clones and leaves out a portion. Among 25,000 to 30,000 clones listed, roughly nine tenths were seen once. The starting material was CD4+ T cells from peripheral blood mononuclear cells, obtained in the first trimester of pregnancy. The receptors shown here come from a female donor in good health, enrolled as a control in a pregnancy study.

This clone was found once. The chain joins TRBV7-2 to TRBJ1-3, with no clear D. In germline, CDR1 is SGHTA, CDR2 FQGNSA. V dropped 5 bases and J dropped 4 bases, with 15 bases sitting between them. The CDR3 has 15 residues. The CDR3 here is CASSPSVGFGNTIYF. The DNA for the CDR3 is TGTGCCAGCAGCCCCAGCGTGGGTTTCGGAAACACCATATATTTT.

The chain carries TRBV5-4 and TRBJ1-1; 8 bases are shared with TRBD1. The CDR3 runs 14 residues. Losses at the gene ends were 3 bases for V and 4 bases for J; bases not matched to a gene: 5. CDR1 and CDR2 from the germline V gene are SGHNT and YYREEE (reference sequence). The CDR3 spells CASSSGTGRTEAFF. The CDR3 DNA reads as TGTGCCAGCAGCTCCGGGACAGGACGCACTGAAGCTTTCTTT.